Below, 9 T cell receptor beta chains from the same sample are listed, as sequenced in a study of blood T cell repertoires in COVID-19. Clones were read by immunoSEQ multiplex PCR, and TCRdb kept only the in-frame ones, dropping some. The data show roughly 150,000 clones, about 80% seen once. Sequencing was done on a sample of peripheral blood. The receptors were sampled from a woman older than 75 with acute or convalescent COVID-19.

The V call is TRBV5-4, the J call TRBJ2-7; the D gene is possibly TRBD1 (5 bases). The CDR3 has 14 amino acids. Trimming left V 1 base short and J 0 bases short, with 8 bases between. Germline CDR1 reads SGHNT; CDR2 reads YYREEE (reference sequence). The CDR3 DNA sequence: TGTGCCAGCAGCTTGCAGGGCTACTCCTACGAGCAGTACTTC. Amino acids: CASSLQGYSYEQYF.

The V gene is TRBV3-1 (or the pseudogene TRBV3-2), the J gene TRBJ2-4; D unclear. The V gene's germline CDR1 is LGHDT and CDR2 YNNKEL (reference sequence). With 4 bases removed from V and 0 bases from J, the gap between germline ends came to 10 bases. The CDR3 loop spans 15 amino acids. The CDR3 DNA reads TGTGCCAGCAGCCGAGGCCGAGTAGCCAAAAACATTCAGTACTTC. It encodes CASSRGRVAKNIQYF.

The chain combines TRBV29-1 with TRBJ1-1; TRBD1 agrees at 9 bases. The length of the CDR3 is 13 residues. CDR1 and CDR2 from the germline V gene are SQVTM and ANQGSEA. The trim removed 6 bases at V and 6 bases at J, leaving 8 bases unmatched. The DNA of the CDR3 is TGCAGCGTGGTGACAGGGGGTCTCTCTGAAGCTTTCTTT. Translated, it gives CSVVTGGLSEAFF.

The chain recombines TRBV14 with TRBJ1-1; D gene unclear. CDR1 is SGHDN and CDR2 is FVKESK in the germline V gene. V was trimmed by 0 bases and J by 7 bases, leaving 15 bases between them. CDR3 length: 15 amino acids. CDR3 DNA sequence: TGTGCCAGCAGCCAAGAAAGACACGCGGGGAGTGAAGCTTTCTTT. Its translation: CASSQERHAGSEAFF.

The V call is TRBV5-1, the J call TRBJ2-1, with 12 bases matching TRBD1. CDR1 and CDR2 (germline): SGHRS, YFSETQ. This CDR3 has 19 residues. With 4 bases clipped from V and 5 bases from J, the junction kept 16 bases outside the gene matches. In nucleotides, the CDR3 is TGCGCCAGCAGCCCGGAGCTCCCGGGACAGGGGGCGGGAGACAATGAGCAGTTCTTC. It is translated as CASSPELPGQGAGDNEQFF.

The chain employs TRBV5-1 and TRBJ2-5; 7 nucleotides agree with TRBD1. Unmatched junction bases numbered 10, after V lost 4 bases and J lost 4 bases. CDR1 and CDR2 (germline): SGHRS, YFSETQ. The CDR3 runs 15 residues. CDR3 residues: CASSHLETGRETQYF. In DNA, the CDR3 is TGCGCCAGCAGCCATTTAGAGACAGGGAGAGAGACCCAGTACTTC.

CDR3 sequence: CASPSGEGTEAFF. CDR3 in DNA: TGTGCCAGCCCCTCAGGGGAAGGCACTGAAGCTTTCTTT. The chain recombines TRBV6-5 with TRBJ1-1; possible D gene TRBD1, 6 bases. The CDR3 is 13 residues long. In germline, CDR1 is MNHEY, CDR2 SVGAGI. Trimming cost V 8 bases and J 4 bases, with 14 bases left between them.

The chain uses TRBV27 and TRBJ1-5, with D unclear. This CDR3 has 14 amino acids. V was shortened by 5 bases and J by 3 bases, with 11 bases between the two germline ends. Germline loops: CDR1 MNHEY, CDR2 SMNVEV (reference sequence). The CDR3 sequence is CASSAPGVNQPQHF. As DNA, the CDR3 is TGTGCCAGCAGTGCCCCCGGGGTCAATCAGCCCCAGCATTTT.

CDR3 DNA: TGTGCTAGTGGTCCCGACATCTACAATGAGCAGTTCTTC. Encoded protein: CASGPDIYNEQFF. The chain is built from TRBV12-5 and TRBJ2-1, with D hard to call. Germline V gene lookup returns CDR1 LGHNT and CDR2 FRNRAP. This CDR3 contains 13 residues. V lost 5 bases and J lost 3, with 8 bases in between.